The 7 T cell receptor beta chains below all came from one sample that was sequenced in a study of T cells in Graves' hyperthyroidism and ophthalmopathy. It was RNA transcripts that yielded the amplified TCR beta CDR3 regions. An initial round of RT-PCR targeting the TCR CDR3 relied on the HTBI primer set. Each CDR3 protein is one row after TCRdb ran MiXCR on the multiplex PCR reads. The sample has some 770,000 distinct CDR3 sequences, about a sixth seen once; the top ten hold approximately 8.4%. Material for sequencing was blood. The receptors shown here come from a man in his late teens or twenties with Graves' hyperthyroidism.

A few counts support this clonotype. The chain recombines TRBV28 with TRBJ2-7; 12 bases align to TRBD2. J was trimmed by 0 bases and V by 5 bases; bases with no gene match: 14. Germline values: CDR1 MDHEN, CDR2 SYDVKM. The length of the CDR3 is 19 residues. The CDR3 reads CASSPIRTSGTSSSYEQYF. The CDR3 nucleotides read TGTGCCAGCAGTCCAATCCGGACTAGCGGGACCTCGAGCTCCTACGAGCAGTACTTC.

The sample holds a few counts of this clonotype. The chain joins TRBV5-1 to TRBJ2-5; weak D call: TRBD1 (5 bases). V was trimmed by 6 bases and J by 2 bases, leaving 11 bases between them. The length of the CDR3 is 13 residues. CDR1 is SGHRS and CDR2 is YFSETQ in the germline V gene. CDR3 residues: CASTPGSQETQYF. The CDR3 nucleotides are TGCGCCAGCACTCCAGGGTCTCAAGAGACCCAGTACTTC.

The sample holds a few counts of this clonotype. The rearrangement joins TRBV10-3 to TRBJ1-5, with TRBD1 as a possible D gene (5 bases). Germline assignment: CDR1 ENHRY and CDR2 SYGVKD. There are 15 residues in the CDR3. V was trimmed by 6 bases and J by 0 bases, leaving 12 bases between them. Here the CDR3 DNA reads TGTGCCATCAGCGGGACGGGTTATAGCAATCAGCCCCAGCATTTT. It translates to CAISGTGYSNQPQHF.

This clonotype was seen ten or more times. The V and J genes are TRBV28 and TRBJ1-1; 7 bases align to TRBD1. The CDR3 totals 14 residues. V was clipped by 5 bases and J by 0 bases; unmatched bases: 3. Germline V gives CDR1 MDHEN, CDR2 SYDVKM. The chain's CDR3 is CASSGTVMNTEAFF. The CDR3 DNA reads as TGTGCCAGCAGTGGGACAGTAATGAACACTGAAGCTTTCTTT.

This clonotype came up many times. The CDR3 bases are TGTGCCAGCATACCTGGAGTCGTCGGGGACACTGAAGCTTTCTTT. This translates into CASIPGVVGDTEAFF. The V and J genes are TRBV12-3 or TRBV12-4 and TRBJ1-1; no definite D call. The CDR3 loop spans 15 amino acids. V was shortened by 7 bases and J by 3 bases, with 18 bases between the two germline ends.

The V call is TRBV24-1, the J call TRBJ1-2; 9 positions agree with TRBD1. From germline, CDR1 is KGHDR and CDR2 SFDVKD. CDR3 length: 13 residues. The J segment lost 8 bases and the V segment lost 10 bases, leaving 10 bases of the junction unmatched. The CDR3 loop is CATESGTGNGYTF. The DNA of the CDR3 is TGTGCCACGGAGTCCGGGACAGGGAACGGCTACACCTTC.

This clonotype was detected ten times or more. This rearrangement joins TRBV2 to TRBJ2-7; 7 nucleotides match TRBD1. The CDR3 extends over 12 amino acids. V was clipped by 7 bases and J by 5 bases; unmatched bases: 5. Germline V gives CDR1 SNHLY, CDR2 FYNNEI. The CDR3 sequence is CASTKGGDEQYF. For the CDR3, the DNA is TGTGCCAGCACAAAAGGGGGCGACGAGCAGTACTTC.